This entry features one TCR beta chain sequence. This clonotype appeared a few times. Its antigen is unknown. No per-base quality is available; no much larger clone lies one base away. The data stem from a study of T cell repertoires in cytomegalovirus infection (dated by TCRdb to the late 2010s). Describing the broader study: Because public TCR beta signatures pointed to carriage of CMV infection together with the matching HLA type, the HLA type of each donor mattered for the analysis.

TCRdb shows the sequencer as Illumina HiSeq 1500. The public reads were quality trimmed at Q25 with fastp and then assembled into clones with MiXCR by TCRdb, keeping productive beta chains. Each entry merges the rows of one CDR3 protein and shows their most common DNA and genes. The sample table holds about 490,000 distinct CDR3 sequences, of which about 26% were seen once. In total, the top ten clones hold approximately 13% of the sample. The CDR3 runs 13 amino acids, cysteine and phenylalanine included. Only the CDR3 DNA is retained, 39 bases long and in frame from the first base. V gives up 3 bases and J gives up 9 bases, and the segment between their germline ends measures 13 bases. CDR1 and CDR2 are read off the germline V gene as SNHLY and FYNNEI. The study at large found these results: The ex vivo response was dominated by HLA-C-restricted CMV-specific TCR beta clonotypes, which also provided the single most frequent clonotype in two of eight donors. In both this cohort and an independent cohort of 350 to 400 donors, the cumulative frequency of public TCR beta family members distinguished carriers of CMV infection plus the relevant HLA type.

The rearrangement combines TRBV2 with TRBJ2-3, with a weak D call of TRBD2 (6 bases match). This clonotype originated in a human donor in good health (CMV status not recorded). Some clones in this sample may be carry-over from other donors' samples. Sequenced: PBMCs. The bases read TGTGCCAGCAGTGAGGAGGTTGGGGGGACGCAGTATTTT. Its translation is CASSEEVGGTQYF.